The 20 T cell receptor beta chains below come from one sample, sequenced in a study of blood T cell repertoires in COVID-19. The data were produced by immunoSEQ multiplex PCR, yet TCRdb's version contains in-frame clones alone and is incomplete. The sample has more than 20,000 clones, roughly 82% seen once. Sequencing was performed on peripheral blood. These receptors were taken from a human donor with active COVID-19. The donor label of this sample is uncertain.

The chain has TRBV10-3 and TRBJ2-5, with 7 bases lining up with TRBD1. Germline-derived CDR1 and CDR2 are ENHRY and SYGVKD. V dropped 6 bases and J dropped 3; count of bases not matched to a gene: 4. This CDR3 region has 13 residues. CDR3 nucleotides: TGTGCCATCAGGATAACAGGGGAAGAGACCCAGTACTTC. Translating gives CAIRITGEETQYF.

The CDR3 here is CASAISGSPLHF. The CDR3 bases are TGTGCCAGTGCTATATCCGGGTCCCCCCTCCACTTT. The V gene is TRBV19, the J gene TRBJ1-6; the D is unclear. There are 12 residues in the CDR3. V lost 8 bases, J lost 13 bases, and 15 bases lay in between. Germline V gives CDR1 LNHDA, CDR2 SQIVND (reference sequence).

As concerns this clone: Sequence at one end of the junction differs from germline and may be a read error. The chain combines TRBV7-7 with TRBJ2-3, with TRBD1 matching over 7 bases. The V gene's germline CDR1 is SSHAT and CDR2 FNYEAQ (reference sequence). There are 14 residues in the CDR3. The CDR3 here is CASSTGTGTDTQYF. In nucleotides, the CDR3 is TGTGCTAGCAGCACCGGGACAGGCACAGATACGCAGTATTTT.

CDR3 coding DNA: TGTGCCAGCAGCTTACTCCCGGCCCGCAGGGGTACCTACGAGCAGTACTTC. It encodes CASSLLPARRGTYEQYF. This rearrangement joins TRBV5-6 to TRBJ2-7, with a possible D match to TRBD1 (6 bases). The germline V and J ends were trimmed by 2 bases and 2 bases, with 20 bases remaining between them. This CDR3 has 17 residues. The germline CDR1 and CDR2 sequences are SGHDT and YYEEEE.

CDR3 bases: TGTGCCAGCAGTTTACATCTGGGGCCATATGGCTACACCTTC. Protein sequence: CASSLHLGPYGYTF. The genes are TRBV28 and TRBJ1-2; tentative D call: TRBD1 (5 bases). Germline V gives CDR1 MDHEN, CDR2 SYDVKM. The ends were cut back, 2 bases at V and 5 bases at J, with 12 bases in the middle. This CDR3 is built from 14 residues.

This clone was detected only once. V and J are TRBV3-1 (or the pseudogene TRBV3-2) and TRBJ1-1; D not certain. The V gene lost 1 base and the J gene lost 1 base, with 4 bases spanning the gap. The CDR3 covers 13 residues. Germline CDR1 and CDR2: LGHDT and YNNKEL (reference sequence). In DNA form, the CDR3 reads TGTGCCAGCAGCCAAGTCAGGAACACTGAAGCTTTCTTT. Translating gives CASSQVRNTEAFF.

The chain couples TRBV4-3 to TRBJ2-7; the match to TRBD2 covers 8 bases. CDR3 length: 15 amino acids. V trimming: 1 base; J trimming: 3 bases; junction bases outside the gene matches: 5. From germline, CDR1 is LGHNA and CDR2 YSLEER. The CDR3 region is CASSQAGGGIYEQYF. The CDR3 DNA reads as TGCGCCAGCAGCCAAGCAGGCGGGGGGATCTACGAGCAGTACTTC.

This clone was observed a handful of times. The chain recombines TRBV2 with TRBJ2-2, with 7 nucleotides matching TRBD1. Looked up from germline, CDR1 is SNHLY and CDR2 is FYNNEI. The trim removed 7 bases at V and 1 base at J, leaving 9 bases unmatched. This CDR3 has 16 residues. Written as DNA, the CDR3 is TGTGCCAGCACGTCGTCAGACAGGGTGAACACCGGGGAGCTGTTTTTT. Its protein product is CASTSSDRVNTGELFF.

The rearrangement links TRBV19 to TRBJ1-5; D might be TRBD1 (5 bases). The V gene lost 6 bases and the J gene lost 4 bases, with 19 bases spanning the gap. Germline CDR1 LNHDA, CDR2 SQIVND (reference sequence). The CDR3 covers 16 residues. The CDR3 loop reads CASRALQGTNNQPQHF. CDR3 DNA: TGTGCCAGTAGGGCTCTTCAGGGCACCAATAATCAGCCCCAGCATTTT.

This clone was observed a handful of times. V and J are TRBV6-5 and TRBJ2-1; TRBD2 matches 9 bases. There are 14 residues in the CDR3. Germline CDR1 reads MNHEY; CDR2 reads SVGAGI. The trim removed 6 bases at V and 12 bases at J, leaving 12 bases unmatched. The CDR3 DNA sequence: TGTGCCAGCAGGGCCTTGCGGGAGGGCCGGGGGCAGTTCTTC. It is translated as CASRALREGRGQFF.

The V gene is TRBV9, the J gene TRBJ2-5; 8 bases map to TRBD1. From germline, CDR1 is SGDLS and CDR2 YYNGEE. The CDR3 is 16 residues long. J was trimmed by 5 bases and V by 3 bases; bases with no gene match: 12. CDR3 sequence (DNA): TGTGCCAGCAGCGCAGATTTGGACAGGGTCGGGGAGACCCAGTACTTC. Protein: CASSADLDRVGETQYF.

J is TRBJ1-2 and V is TRBV18; TRBD1 aligns across 9 bases. V shed 2 bases, J shed 2 bases, and the junction held 6 bases outside the gene matches. The CDR3 extends over 16 amino acids. Germline CDR1 KGHSH, CDR2 LQKENI. The CDR3 is CASSPTAGQGNYGYTF. CDR3 coding DNA: TGTGCCAGCTCACCAACCGCGGGACAGGGCAACTATGGCTACACCTTC. The complete variable domain, with remaining parts taken from reference TRBV18 and TRBJ1-2, reads NAGVMQNPRHLVRRRGQEARLRCSPMKGHSHVYWYRQLPEEGLKFMVYLQKENIIDESGMPKERFSAEFPKEGPSILRIQQVVRGDSAAYFCASSPTAGQGNYGYTFGSGTRLTVV.

This clone was observed a few times. The V gene is TRBV6-5, the J gene TRBJ1-6, with 9 bases fitting TRBD1. Losses at the gene ends were 6 bases for V and 12 bases for J; bases not matched to a gene: 9. From germline, CDR1 is MNHEY and CDR2 SVGAGI. The CDR3 runs to 14 residues. The CDR3 DNA follows: TGTGCCAGCAGCCGGGGACAGGGCGAGGGACCCCTCCACTTT. This encodes CASSRGQGEGPLHF.

V usage is TRBV6-6 and J usage is TRBJ2-5; 9 bases fit TRBD2. V lost 0 bases and J lost 2; bases outside the gene matches: 1. CDR3 length: 15 residues. CDR1 and CDR2 from the germline V gene are MNHNY and SVGAGI (reference sequence). The DNA of the CDR3 is TGTGCCAGCAGTTACTCGACTAGCGGTCAAGAGACCCAGTACTTC. Translation gives CASSYSTSGQETQYF.

The chain links TRBV4-2 to TRBJ1-6; no clear D. Germline lookup yields CDR1 LGHNA and CDR2 YNFKEQ. Trimming pared 0 bases from V and 9 bases from J, leaving 15 bases between. This CDR3 comprises 16 residues. The CDR3 DNA reads as TGTGCCAGCAGCCAAGATACGGGAGGGTATGGTTCACCCCTCCACTTT. This codes for CASSQDTGGYGSPLHF.

The chain uses TRBV23-1 and TRBJ2-7; a weak D match, TRBD1 (6 bases). TRBV23-1 is filed as an ORF, its function uncertain. Trimming cost V 2 bases and J 5 bases, with 10 bases left between them. The CDR3 extends over 13 amino acids. The CDR3 sequence: CASSQPTGNEQYF. The CDR3 nucleotides read TGCGCCAGCAGTCAACCCACAGGGAACGAGCAGTACTTC.

V usage is TRBV3-1 (or the pseudogene TRBV3-2) and J usage is TRBJ1-3, with D maybe TRBD1 (6 bases). This CDR3 has 15 residues. V was pared by 5 bases and J by 3 bases, with 14 bases between. The germline gives CDR1 LGHDT, CDR2 YNNKEL (reference sequence). The CDR3 region has the DNA TGTGCCAGCAGCACTACAGGGTTGGTTGGAAACACCATATATTTT. Translated: CASSTTGLVGNTIYF.

The chain carries TRBV4-1 and TRBJ2-5; the match to TRBD2 covers 9 bases. Trimming at V came to 2 bases and at J to 2 bases, leaving 3 bases not matched to a gene. The CDR3 totals 15 residues. Germline assignment: CDR1 MGHRA and CDR2 YSYEKL. For the CDR3, the DNA is TGCGCCAGCAGCCAATCGACTAGCGGTCAAGAGACCCAGTACTTC. Its protein is CASSQSTSGQETQYF.

The rearrangement joins TRBV13 to TRBJ2-5; D gene unclear. CDR3 size: 14 residues. V was clipped by 0 bases and J by 7 bases, with 12 bases between them. CDR1 and CDR2 (germline): PRHDT, FYEKMQ (reference sequence). The CDR3 sequence: CASSLGLTPATQYF. The CDR3 region has the DNA TGTGCCAGCAGCTTAGGACTAACTCCGGCGACCCAGTACTTC.

V is TRBV6-6 and J is TRBJ2-7; 8 bases match TRBD2. V dropped 2 bases and J dropped 2; count of bases not matched to a gene: 5. The CDR3 runs to 15 residues. Germline-derived CDR1 and CDR2 are MNHNY and SVGAGI (reference sequence). The CDR3 spells CASSYGAGGTYEQYF. CDR3 DNA: TGTGCCAGCAGTTACGGGGCGGGGGGAACCTACGAGCAGTACTTC.